A selection of T cell receptor beta chains follows, all from one sample in a study of human T cells and chemical hapten exposure. Each CDR3 protein gets one entry after TCRdb re-called the RACE reads with MiXCR. The sample comprises roughly 100,000 distinct CDR3 sequences, approximately 9.9% of which are singletons, and roughly 3.2% rests with the top ten. The input for sequencing was whole blood, taken in connection with sensitization to the hapten diphenylcyclopropenone (DPC). Receptor source: a woman aged 40-49 years with alopecia areata. Some clones in this sample may be carry-over from other donors' samples. Each CDR3 is given with its conserved first and last residue. A D gene is named only where the DNA matches it firmly. The size field is filled for only some rows; it gives once, few, many or a size class.

v_gene	d_gene	abundance	j_gene	len	CDR3aa	CDR3nt
TRBV19	NA	many	TRBJ2-5	15	CASSSRQLVGETQYF	TGTGCCAGTAGTAGTCGCCAACTAGTAGGAGAGACCCAGTACTTC
TRBV20-1	NA	NA	TRBJ2-1	12	CSASNPGVEQFF	TGCAGTGCTAGCAACCCTGGGGTTGAGCAGTTCTTC
TRBV28	TRBD1	NA	TRBJ2-1	16	CAGRTGGAWGPNEQFF	TGTGCCGGCCGGACAGGGGGCGCGTGGGGCCCCAATGAGCAGTTCTTC
TRBV20-1	NA	many	TRBJ1-1	12	CSASPLNTEAFF	TGCAGTGCTAGTCCCCTGAACACTGAAGCTTTCTTT
TRBV2	NA	many	TRBJ1-1	13	CASRLGRGTEAFF	TGTGCCAGCAGGCTGGGGAGGGGCACTGAAGCTTTCTTT
TRBV19	NA	NA	TRBJ2-1	16	CASSISGRVSYNEQFF	TGTGCCAGTAGTATATCCGGCAGGGTCTCCTACAATGAGCAGTTCTTC
TRBV9	TRBD1	few	TRBJ2-3	15	CASSVGGRGKDTQYF	TGTGCCAGCAGCGTAGGAGGCAGGGGGAAAGATACACAGTATTTT
TRBV7-2	NA	many	TRBJ1-4	15	CASSPLAGPNEKLFF	TGTGCCAGCAGCCCTCTTGCTGGGCCTAATGAAAAACTGTTTTTT
TRBV3-1	NA	NA	TRBJ2-7	16	CASSQARGGKTYEQYF	TGTGCCAGCAGCCAAGCGCGGGGCGGGAAAACCTACGAGCAGTACTTC
TRBV20-1	TRBD1	few	TRBJ1-5	15	CSASALTGVNQPQHF	TGCAGTGCTAGTGCTCTCACAGGGGTTAATCAGCCCCAGCATTTT
TRBV10-3	NA	NA	TRBJ2-1	13	CAISVQTYNEQFF	TGTGCCATCAGTGTACAGACCTACAATGAGCAGTTCTTC
TRBV4-3	NA	NA	TRBJ1-1	15	CASTKGGGRGAEAFF	TGCGCCAGCACTAAAGGGGGAGGGAGAGGAGCTGAAGCTTTCTTT
TRBV7-2	NA	NA	TRBJ2-6	20	CVSSKNRGQSLSSGANVLTF	TGTGTCAGCAGCAAGAATAGAGGACAGAGCCTTTCCTCTGGGGCCAACGTCCTGACTTTC
TRBV7-9	NA	few	TRBJ2-1	15	CASRAPGSSYNEQFF	TGTGCCAGCAGGGCTCCAGGGAGCTCCTACAATGAGCAGTTCTTC
TRBV6-6	TRBD1	NA	TRBJ1-2	14	CASSRQGAESGYTF	TGTGCCAGCAGTAGACAGGGGGCCGAATCTGGCTACACCTTC
TRBV7-8	TRBD1	many	TRBJ1-3	15	CASSPTGGGGNTIYF	TGTGCCAGCAGCCCAACAGGGGGCGGTGGAAACACCATATATTTT
TRBV6-5	TRBD1	NA	TRBJ1-1	13	CATRDRGYTEAFF	TGTGCCACCCGGGACAGGGGATACACTGAAGCTTTCTTT
TRBV18	TRBD1	many	TRBJ1-1	13	CASSPLGQVEAFF	TGTGCCAGCTCACCATTGGGACAGGTTGAAGCTTTCTTT
TRBV18	TRBD1	NA	TRBJ2-2	14	CASRGQMNTGELLF	TGTGCCAGCCGGGGACAGATGAACACCGGGGAGCTGCTTTTT
TRBV28	NA	many	TRBJ2-7	15	CASSFSTGVSYEQYF	TGTGCCAGCAGTTTTTCGACCGGCGTCTCCTACGAGCAGTACTTC
TRBV7-9	NA	NA	TRBJ2-3	18	CASSPRGGHPSATDTQYF	TGTGCCAGCAGCCCCCGGGGAGGCCACCCGAGTGCCACAGATACGCAGTATTTT
TRBV5-4	NA	few	TRBJ1-4	16	CASSLGPTPTNEKLFF	TGTGCCAGCAGCTTGGGTCCGACCCCAACTAATGAAAAACTGTTTTTT
TRBV12-5	NA	many	TRBJ2-1	11	CASGLGNEQFF	TGTGCTAGTGGTTTGGGGAATGAGCAGTTCTTC
TRBV6-2/TRBV6-3	NA	many	TRBJ2-3	11	CASAMADTQYF	TGTGCCAGCGCGATGGCAGATACGCAGTATTTT
TRBV5-4	TRBD2	once	TRBJ2-7	16	CASSLLASGYSYEQYF	TGTGCCAGCAGCTTATTGGCTAGCGGGTACTCCTACGAGCAGTACTTC
TRBV4-3	TRBD2	NA	TRBJ2-3	15	CASSQTGGPGDTQNF	TGCGCCAGCAGCCAAACGGGGGGGCCAGGAGATACGCAGAATTTT
TRBV20-1	NA	many	TRBJ2-7	14	CSARDPRDRDEQYF	TGCAGTGCTAGAGACCCGAGGGATAGAGACGAGCAGTACTTC
TRBV5-4	TRBD2	NA	TRBJ2-2	15	CASSPGGAPTGELFF	TGTGCCAGCAGTCCGGGGGGGGCGCCCACCGGGGAGCTGTTTTTT
TRBV11-2	TRBD1	once	TRBJ2-2	15	CASSAGRGRTGELFF	TGTGCCAGCAGCGCGGGCAGGGGGCGAACCGGGGAGCTGTTTTTT
TRBV6-2/TRBV6-3	TRBD1	once	TRBJ2-7	15	CASRLPGTGGYEQYF	TGTGCCAGCAGGTTACCGGGGACAGGGGGATACGAGCAGTACTTC
TRBV18	NA	NA	TRBJ1-1	14	CASSPQTMNTEAFF	TGTGCCAGCTCACCCCAGACGATGAACACTGAAGCTTTCTTT
TRBV30	NA	many	TRBJ2-7	13	CAWSDDNSYEQYF	TGTGCCTGGAGCGACGACAACTCCTACGAGCAGTACTTC
TRBV6-2/TRBV6-3	NA	few	TRBJ2-7	15	CASSYDEGSPYEQYF	TGTGCCAGCAGTTACGATGAGGGCAGTCCCTACGAGCAGTACTTC
TRBV7-2	TRBD2	many	TRBJ2-3	14	CASSLGLAGDTQYF	TGTGCCAGCAGCTTAGGACTAGCGGGAGATACGCAGTATTTT
TRBV29-1	TRBD1	NA	TRBJ2-3	13	CSVGTGGSDTQYF	TGCAGCGTCGGGACAGGGGGCAGCGATACGCAGTATTTT
TRBV7-9	NA	few	TRBJ1-3	19	CASSLTSSLTAGSGNTIYF	TGTGCCAGCAGCTTAACCTCATCCCTGACCGCCGGCTCTGGAAACACCATATATTTT
TRBV25-1	TRBD1	few	TRBJ2-2	17	CASSEVTGTGVTGELFF	TGTGCCAGCAGTGAAGTAACCGGGACAGGGGTCACCGGGGAGCTGTTTTTT
TRBV19	NA	NA	TRBJ1-2	12	CATNRVNYGYTF	TGTGCCACCAACAGGGTAAACTATGGCTACACCTTC
TRBV6-5	NA	few	TRBJ2-1	14	CASSFRDSYNEQFF	TGTGCCAGCAGTTTTCGGGATTCCTACAATGAGCAGTTCTTC
TRBV7-3	TRBD2	NA	TRBJ2-3	16	CASSPRGAGVGDTQYF	TGTGCCAGCAGCCCCAGAGGGGCGGGGGTAGGAGATACGCAGTATTTT
TRBV4-2	TRBD2	many	TRBJ2-6	18	CASSPRTSGILGANVLTF	TGTGCCAGCAGCCCACGGACTAGCGGGATTCTTGGGGCCAACGTCCTGACTTTC
TRBV2	NA	NA	TRBJ1-4	14	CASRKGGANEKLFF	TGTGCCAGCAGAAAGGGGGGAGCTAATGAAAAACTGTTTTTT
TRBV20-1	TRBD2	few	TRBJ2-3	18	CSIRGTSGRRTSTDTQYF	TGCAGCATTAGGGGGACTAGCGGGAGGCGGACTAGCACAGATACGCAGTATTTT
TRBV5-1	NA	many	TRBJ2-1	15	CASSLGVTEGGEQFF	TGCGCCAGCAGCTTGGGAGTCACCGAGGGTGGTGAGCAGTTCTTC
TRBV7-2	NA	few	TRBJ2-7	15	CASSLEGTQPYEQYF	TGTGCCAGCAGCTTAGAGGGGACCCAGCCTTACGAGCAGTACTTC
TRBV5-1	TRBD1	few	TRBJ2-5	14	CASSSTGGGETQYF	TGCGCCAGCAGCTCCACAGGGGGCGGGGAGACCCAGTACTTC
TRBV7-2	NA	many	TRBJ2-3	14	CASSLGQGADTQYF	TGTGCCAGCAGCTTAGGCCAGGGTGCAGATACGCAGTATTTT
TRBV6-2/TRBV6-3	TRBD1	NA	TRBJ2-7	15	CASSPDRTSSYEQYF	TGTGCCAGCAGTCCGGACAGGACAAGCTCCTACGAGCAGTACTTC
TRBV7-9	NA	few	TRBJ1-1	16	CASSSQNPGLNTEAFF	TGTGCCAGCAGCTCGCAAAATCCCGGGCTGAACACTGAAGCTTTCTTT
TRBV6-6	TRBD1	many	TRBJ2-1	17	CASRPSLLGQGSNEQFF	TGTGCCAGCAGACCATCACTCCTGGGACAGGGGAGCAATGAGCAGTTCTTC
TRBV12-3/TRBV12-4	TRBD1	NA	TRBJ1-1	13	CASSGQGASEAFF	TGTGCCAGCAGCGGACAGGGGGCCTCTGAAGCTTTCTTT
TRBV5-4	NA	many	TRBJ2-3	14	CASSFRLVGDTQYF	TGTGCCAGCAGCTTTCGTCTAGTGGGAGATACGCAGTATTTT
TRBV19	NA	few	TRBJ1-5	15	CASSIDRDPNQPQHF	TGTGCCAGTAGTATAGACAGGGATCCTAATCAGCCCCAGCATTTT
TRBV5-1	TRBD2	many	TRBJ2-7	16	CASSPPAAGAPYEQYF	TGCGCCAGCAGCCCGCCCGCGGCGGGAGCGCCCTACGAGCAGTACTTC